This TCR beta chain is drawn from a study of cytomegalovirus exposure and HLA in healthy donors. Researchers ran the PCR with 60 Vbeta and 13 Jbeta primers. The table came from immunoSEQ multiplex PCR; TCRdb's copy has only in-frame clones and leaves some out. This sample carries roughly 140,000 clones, 75% to 90% of them seen once, and the ten largest clones take 1.2%. Germline CDR1 is SGHAT and CDR2 is FQNNGV. The J segment lost 1 base and the V segment lost 6 bases, leaving 5 bases of the junction unmatched. The CDR3 is 14 residues long. Details on this clone: The target antigen is unknown.

Points from the study as a whole: A later analysis by the authors found several of the most significant clusters apparently linked to common viral pathogens. The Asian-associated ancestry cluster reportedly had fewer N-insertions than the roughly 720-donor mean in a later analysis. Some 16,000 TCR beta sequences were associated with HLA alleles at 0.05 false discovery rate in a later analysis. Sequencing likely generated an artifact that appeared as a cluster of highly shared sequence variants.

Sequences were obtained from PBMCs. The receptor comes from a female donor in good health and CMV-seronegative. The rearrangement links TRBV11-2 to TRBJ1-1; TRBD1 aligns across 7 bases. CDR3 region: CASSVGQSNTEAFF. DNA of the CDR3: TGTGCCAGCAGTGTGGGACAGTCGAACACTGAAGCTTTCTTT.